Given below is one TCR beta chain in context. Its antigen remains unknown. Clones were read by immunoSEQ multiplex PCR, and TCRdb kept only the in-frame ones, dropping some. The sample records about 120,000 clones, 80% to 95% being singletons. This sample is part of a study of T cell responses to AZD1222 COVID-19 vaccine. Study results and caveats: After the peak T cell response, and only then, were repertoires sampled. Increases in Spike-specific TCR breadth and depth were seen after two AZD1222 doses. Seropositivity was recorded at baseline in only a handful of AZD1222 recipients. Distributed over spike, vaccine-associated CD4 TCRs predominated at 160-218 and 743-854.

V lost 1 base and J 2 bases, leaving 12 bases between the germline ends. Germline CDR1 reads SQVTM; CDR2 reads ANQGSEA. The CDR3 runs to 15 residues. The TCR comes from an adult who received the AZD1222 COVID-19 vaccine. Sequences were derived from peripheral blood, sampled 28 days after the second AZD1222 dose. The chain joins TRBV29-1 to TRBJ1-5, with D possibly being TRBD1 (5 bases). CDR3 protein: CSVEGGELGNQPQHF. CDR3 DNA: TGCAGCGTTGAAGGAGGGGAGCTCGGCAATCAGCCCCAGCATTTT.